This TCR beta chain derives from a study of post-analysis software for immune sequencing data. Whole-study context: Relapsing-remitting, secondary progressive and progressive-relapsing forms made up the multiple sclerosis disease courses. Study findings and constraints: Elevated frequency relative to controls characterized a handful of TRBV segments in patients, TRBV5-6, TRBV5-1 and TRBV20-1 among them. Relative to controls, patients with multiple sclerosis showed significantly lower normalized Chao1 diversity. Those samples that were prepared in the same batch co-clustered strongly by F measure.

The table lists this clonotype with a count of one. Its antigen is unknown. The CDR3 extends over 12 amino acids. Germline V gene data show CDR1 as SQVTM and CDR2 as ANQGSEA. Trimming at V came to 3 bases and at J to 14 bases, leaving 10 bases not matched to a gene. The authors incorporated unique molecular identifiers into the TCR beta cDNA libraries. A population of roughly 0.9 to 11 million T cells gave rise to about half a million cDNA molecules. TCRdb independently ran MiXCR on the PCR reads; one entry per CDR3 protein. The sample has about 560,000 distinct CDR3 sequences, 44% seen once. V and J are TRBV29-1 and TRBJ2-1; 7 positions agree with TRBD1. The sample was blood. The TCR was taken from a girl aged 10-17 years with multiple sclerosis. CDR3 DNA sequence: TGCAGCGTTGAGGGACAGAGTCTAAGGGAGTTCTTC. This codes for CSVEGQSLREFF.